Shown below are 18 T cell receptor beta chains from a single sample sequenced in a study of blood T cells in healthy people across ages. A second PCR of roughly 6 to 12 cycles used a sample-barcoded 5' primer and a J-beta primer mix. TCRdb passed the 5' RACE reads through MiXCR, listing each CDR3 protein once. This table holds roughly 1,700,000 distinct CDR3 sequences, 28% found once. The sequenced material came from blood. The receptors stem from a woman younger than 45 in good health.

V usage is TRBV29-1 and J usage is TRBJ2-1; no firm D call. Germline CDR1 SQVTM, CDR2 ANQGSEA. The CDR3 runs 15 residues. Between the trimmed V and J ends, which lost 0 bases and 1 base, there was a span of 10 bases. CDR3 nucleotides: TGCAGCGTTGAAGATCAGCGCGGTTCCTACAATGAGCAGTTCTTC. Translated, it gives CSVEDQRGSYNEQFF.

The gene calls are TRBV9 and TRBJ2-1, with 7 positions matching TRBD2. The V segment lost 2 bases and the J segment 8 bases; nucleotides outside the gene matches: 10. Germline V gene sequence: CDR1 SGDLS, CDR2 YYNGEE. The CDR3 length is 15 residues. The CDR3 sequence: CASSVGGGEGYEQFF. CDR3 coding DNA: TGTGCCAGCAGCGTGGGGGGGGGAGAAGGCTATGAGCAGTTCTTC.

The gene calls are TRBV7-2 and TRBJ1-1, with D unclear. The CDR3 totals 9 residues. Trimming left V 5 bases short and J 12 bases short, with 7 bases between. Germline CDR1 is SGHTA and CDR2 is FQGNSA. The CDR3 loop reads CASSLSPFF. Here the CDR3 DNA reads TGTGCCAGCAGCCTCTCCCCTTTCTTT.

The DNA of the CDR3 is TGTGCCAGCAGCCGAGGACAGGCCAGTACGCAGTATTTT. This gives the protein CASSRGQASTQYF. V is TRBV3-1 and J is TRBJ2-3; 7 nucleotides line up with TRBD1. V gave up 4 bases and J gave up 8 bases; unmatched junction bases: 6. The CDR3 is made up of 13 amino acids. CDR1 is LGHDT and CDR2 is YNNKEL in the germline V gene (reference sequence).

This chain uses TRBV6-5 with TRBJ2-7; 9 bases fit TRBD1. The germline V gene encodes CDR1 MNHEY and CDR2 SVGAGI. J lost 6 bases, V lost 6 bases, and 6 bases had no gene match. The CDR3 loop spans 13 amino acids. CDR3 DNA: TGTGCCAGCAGGCTTACAGGGGGCTCCGAGCAGTACTTC. Amino acids: CASRLTGGSEQYF.

This clonotype appeared a few times. Sequence at one end of the junction differs from germline and may be a read error. This rearrangement joins TRBV3-1 to TRBJ2-5; TRBD2 matches at 7 bases. Germline CDR1 reads LGHDT; CDR2 reads YNNKEL (reference sequence). The CDR3 loop spans 11 amino acids. CDR3 loop: CAGRRAGEQYF. The CDR3 DNA reads TGTGCCGGCAGGCGGGCGGGGGAGCAGTACTTC.

This clonotype was detected only a few times. The chain is built from TRBV4-1 and TRBJ2-5; perhaps D is TRBD1 or TRBD2 (5 bases each). Germline V gene sequence: CDR1 MGHRA, CDR2 YSYEKL. CDR3 length: 15 residues. V lost 0 bases, J lost 0 bases, and 8 bases lay in between. This CDR3 reads CASSQDTGHQETQYF. For the CDR3, the DNA is TGCGCCAGCAGCCAAGATACGGGACACCAAGAGACCCAGTACTTC.

This clonotype has a count of ten or more. The chain combines TRBV29-1 with TRBJ2-5; tentatively, D is TRBD1 (6 bases). Germline V gives CDR1 SQVTM, CDR2 ANQGSEA. The CDR3 is 14 amino acids. V lost 5 bases and J 4 bases, leaving 17 bases between the germline ends. The CDR3 is CSVLQGLVGETQYF. The CDR3, as DNA: TGCAGCGTTTTGCAGGGGCTCGTTGGAGAGACCCAGTACTTC.

The J gene is TRBJ1-1, the V gene TRBV28, with TRBD1 matching 8 bases. The germline gives CDR1 MDHEN, CDR2 SYDVKM. V gave up 2 bases and J gave up 1 base; unmatched junction bases: 6. The length of the CDR3 is 16 residues. The CDR3 loop is CASSLAGDRTNTEAFF. Here the CDR3 DNA reads TGTGCCAGCAGTTTAGCCGGGGACAGGACGAACACTGAAGCTTTCTTT.

This clonotype was counted between two and nine times. The chain combines TRBV5-1 with TRBJ2-4; the match to TRBD1 covers 7 bases. In germline, CDR1 is SGHRS, CDR2 YFSETQ. V lost 0 bases and J lost 8; bases outside the gene matches: 5. The CDR3 spans 14 residues. The CDR3 region has the DNA TGCGCCAGCAGCTTGGTGACAGGGAAGGACATTCAGTACTTC. This codes for CASSLVTGKDIQYF.

The count of this clonotype is one. The chain has TRBV14 and TRBJ2-2; no clear D. V was cut by 1 base and J by 4 bases, with 10 bases left in between. Germline V gene sequence: CDR1 SGHDN, CDR2 FVKESK. The CDR3 runs to 15 residues. The CDR3 coding sequence is TGTGCCAGCAGCCAAGTTGGGCACTTCACCGGGGAGCTGTTTTTT. It yields the protein CASSQVGHFTGELFF.

This clonotype was picked up many times. The chain combines TRBV7-2 with TRBJ1-2, with 7 bases identical to TRBD1. Germline V CDR1 and CDR2: SGHTA, FQGNSA. With 5 bases clipped from V and 7 bases from J, the junction kept 7 bases outside the gene matches. The CDR3 is 13 amino acids. In DNA, the CDR3 is TGTGCCAGCAGCCCAAACAGGGGTGGTGGCTACACCTTC. Its protein product is CASSPNRGGGYTF.

This clonotype showed up many times. The V call is TRBV10-3, the J call TRBJ2-3, with a tentative D call TRBD2 (6 bases). There are 14 residues in the CDR3. V was trimmed by 6 bases and J by 0 bases, leaving 10 bases between them. The V gene's germline CDR1 is ENHRY and CDR2 SYGVKD. In nucleotides, the CDR3 is TGTGCCATCAGCGCGGGGTCTAGCACAGATACGCAGTATTTT. This sequence encodes CAISAGSSTDTQYF.

The rearrangement uses TRBV5-6 and TRBJ1-4; D might be TRBD1 (5 bases). Trimming cost V 2 bases and J 3 bases, with 17 bases left between them. CDR1 and CDR2 (germline): SGHDT, YYEEEE. This CDR3 comprises 17 residues. CDR3 sequence: CASSFPSGGIANEKLFF. CDR3 DNA: TGTGCCAGCAGCTTCCCGTCCGGGGGGATCGCTAATGAAAAACTGTTTTTT.

The genes are TRBV5-5 and TRBJ1-1; perhaps TRBD1 as D (5 bases). This CDR3 contains 16 residues. The V end was cut by 0 bases, the J end by 0 bases, with 12 bases between. Germline V gene sequence: CDR1 SGHKS, CDR2 YYEKEE (reference sequence). CDR3 in amino acids: CASSLAVDSMNTEAFF. CDR3 nucleotide sequence: TGTGCCAGCAGCTTGGCCGTTGACAGTATGAACACTGAAGCTTTCTTT.

This clonotype was observed a handful of times. The rearrangement joins TRBV6-4 to TRBJ1-2, with 7 positions matching TRBD1. CDR3 length: 15 residues. The V segment lost 3 bases and the J segment 4 bases; nucleotides outside the gene matches: 8. The V gene's germline CDR1 is MRHNA and CDR2 SNTAGT. The CDR3, as DNA: TGTGCCAGCAGTGAGGAGACAGGGCCTGGCTATGGCTACACCTTC. Residues: CASSEETGPGYGYTF.

This chain uses TRBV6-2 or TRBV6-3 with TRBJ2-1; possibly TRBD2 for D (6 bases). The CDR3 spans 15 residues. The V gene's germline CDR1 is MNHEY and CDR2 SVGEGT. Trimming removed 2 bases from V and 2 bases from J, with 10 bases in between. In nucleotides, the CDR3 is TGTGCCAGCAGTTACGGGCTAGCGACCTACAATGAGCAGTTCTTC. Protein product: CASSYGLATYNEQFF.

Notes on this clonotype: At one boundary the junction diverges from the germline segment, which might be a read error. This sequence joins TRBV12-3 or TRBV12-4 and TRBJ2-6, with a possible D match to TRBD2 (5 bases). The CDR3 is 14 residues long. CDR3: CTSGRISGANVLTF. The CDR3 DNA is TGTACCAGCGGCCGGATCTCTGGGGCCAACGTCCTGACTTTC.